This T cell receptor beta chain derives from a study of blood T cell repertoires in COVID-19 (dated by TCRdb to 2018 to 2020). Background on the whole study: The collaborator samples originated in the United States, Italy and Spain and spanned the acute and convalescent phases of COVID-19. The material from the prospective study consisted of cDNA or gDNA derived from T cells, B-cell-depleted T cells, or PBMCs. Subjects who had been exposed to COVID-19, were actively infected with it, or had recovered from it provided the deeply sampled blood TCRbeta repertoires that made up the dataset. The repertoires were released in a freely available public database intended as a resource for research on the immune response to SARS-CoV-2. Samples came from the ongoing ImmuneRACE study (first 160 participants) plus 1,254 subjects from 6 global collaborators. A de-identified subject ID, COVID-19 status, age in years and sex were almost always included in the sample metadata. Where available, HLA class I and class II types were obtained from metadata supplied by the sample provider rather than from assay-based typing.

What the research found in general, with its limitations: The quantity of clinical and demographic metadata differed by source and by participant and was supplied without curation.

TCRbeta CDR3 regions were amplified from genomic DNA by means of the immunoSEQ Assay, a bias-controlled multiplex PCR. The published analysis was carried out like this. Nucleated cell counts per sample were estimated from amplification of reference gene primers within the assay. To quantify the absolute abundance of each unique TCRbeta CDR3 rearrangement, sequence reads were collapsed and filtered. For each sample, productive Simpson clonality was calculated by taking the square root of Simpson's diversity index across productive rearrangements. What TCRdb holds here is the immuneACCESS table cut down to in-frame rearrangements. Part of the clones is not present; checked against another copy, under half of the missing clones reflect an unresolved V gene, and the others are unexplained. That table is the source of V, J and clone size, and D and trimming were worked out from the DNA. For this sample there are around 220,000 clones; 87% appear just once. The ten largest account for about 2% of the sample.

Collaborating institutions collected whole blood in K2EDTA tubes following their own protocols. For TCRbeta analysis, collaborator samples were shipped as frozen whole blood, as isolated PBMCs, or as DNA extracted from either sample type. Worth noting for this clone: What this receptor recognizes is not known. Base-call qualities are not available, and no considerably larger clone is one nucleotide away.

The origin of this receptor is a man between 35 and 55 years old with active or convalescent COVID-19. Sequencing was done on a sample of peripheral blood.

The nucleotide sequence is given as TGTGCCAGCAGCACCCGGGACAGGGGGCATGGCGAGCAGTACTTC. This yields the protein CASSTRDRGHGEQYF. The chain links TRBV13 with TRBJ2-7; 12 central nucleotides agree with TRBD1. Reading from cysteine to phenylalanine, the CDR3 counts 15 amino acids. Only CDR3 DNA is held: 45 bases, read in frame from base 1. Sequences PRHDT (CDR1) and FYEKMQ (CDR2) are obtained from the germline V gene (reference sequence). Relative to germline, V is missing 5 bases and J is missing 6 bases, with 8 bases of the junction outside any gene match.